Detailed here is one TCR beta chain. This record belongs to a study of technical replicates of blood from several donors. The repertoire was sequenced with immunoSEQ multiplex PCR; TCRdb's copy has only in-frame clones and lacks some. Among some 83,000 clones, just over 90% were seen once, and the ten largest hold around 0.25%. The CDR3 is 15 amino acids. Trimming shortened V by 2 bases and J by 4 bases, and 15 bases separated the two germline ends. In germline, CDR1 is SEHNR, CDR2 FQNEAQ (reference sequence). This clonotype was obtained from a human donor in good health. The sample taken for sequencing was T cells isolated from PBMCs. The chain carries TRBV7-9 and TRBJ2-7; tentatively, D is TRBD1 (5 bases). The CDR3 coding sequence is TGTGCCAGCAGCTTATTGGGGCCCTGGGGTTACGAGCAGTACTTC. Translated: CASSLLGPWGYEQYF. The complete variable domain, with remaining parts taken from reference TRBV7-9 and TRBJ2-7, reads DTGVSQNPRHKITKRGQNVTFRCDPISEHNRLYWYRQTLGQGPEFLTYFQNEAQLEKSRLLSDRFSAERPKGSFSTLEIQRTEQGDSAMYLCASSLLGPWGYEQYFGPGTRLTVT.